Listed below are T cell receptor beta chains from one sample, sequenced in a study of T cell responses to AZD1222 COVID-19 vaccine. Method: immunoSEQ multiplex PCR; TCRdb's copy keeps in-frame clones and lacks some. This table has 120,000 or so clones, approximately 80% appearing once. Sample: peripheral blood, taken 28 days after the second AZD1222 dose. The receptors here all came from an adult who received the AZD1222 COVID-19 vaccine. Each CDR3 is given with its conserved first and last residue. D genes are given only for firm matches. Clone size appears in some rows only: once, few, many, or a class for an expanded clone.

abundance	j_gene	v_gene	d_gene	CDR3aa	CDR3nt
NA	TRBJ2-2	TRBV29-1	TRBD1	CSVVGTDPTGELFF	TGCAGCGTTGTAGGGACAGACCCCACCGGGGAGCTGTTTTTT
NA	TRBJ1-5	TRBV12-3/TRBV12-4	NA	CASSLIEGQPQHF	TGTGCCAGCAGTTTGATTGAGGGACAGCCCCAGCATTTT
NA	TRBJ2-2	TRBV9	TRBD2	CASMSGGNTGELFF	TGTGCCAGCATGAGCGGGGGGAACACCGGGGAGCTGTTTTTT
NA	TRBJ2-7	TRBV7-2	TRBD1	CASSQGQGLAEQYF	TGTGCCAGCAGCCAGGGACAGGGATTGGCCGAGCAGTACTTC
NA	TRBJ1-6	TRBV19	NA	CASSIGVGNSPLHF	TGTGCCAGTAGTATTGGGGTGGGCAATTCACCCCTCCACTTT
NA	TRBJ1-5	TRBV12-3/TRBV12-4	TRBD1	CASGRGLGQPQHF	TGTGCCAGCGGCAGGGGGCTAGGACAGCCCCAGCATTTT
NA	TRBJ2-7	TRBV28	TRBD2	CASSIAGGHNEQYF	TGTGCCAGCAGTATAGCGGGGGGCCACAACGAGCAGTACTTC
NA	TRBJ1-1	TRBV27	NA	CASRASGGGTEAFF	TGTGCCAGCAGAGCAAGCGGCGGGGGAACTGAAGCTTTCTTT
NA	TRBJ2-3	TRBV5-1	TRBD2	CASSLGGLAGQPDTQYF	TGCGCCAGCAGCTTGGGAGGACTAGCGGGGCAGCCAGATACGCAGTATTTT
once	TRBJ1-6	TRBV10-3	TRBD1	CAISQGAGESPLHF	TGTGCCATCAGTCAGGGGGCTGGTGAGTCACCCCTCCACTTT
NA	TRBJ1-4	TRBV3-1/TRBV3-2	NA	CASSVEGRKLFF	TGTGCCAGCAGCGTGGAGGGGAGGAAACTGTTTTTT
NA	TRBJ2-3	TRBV19	TRBD1	CASKQGASNMDTQYF	TGTGCCAGTAAACAGGGGGCCTCGAACATGGATACGCAGTATTTT
few	TRBJ1-5	TRBV6-2/TRBV6-3	NA	CASSYRSGNNQPQHF	TGTGCCAGCAGTTACCGGTCAGGTAACAATCAGCCCCAGCATTTT
NA	TRBJ1-5	TRBV9	NA	CASSVGNQPQHF	TGTGCCAGCAGCGTAGGGAATCAGCCCCAGCATTTT
NA	TRBJ2-2	TRBV19	NA	CASRSQGRGTGELFF	TGTGCCAGTAGGAGTCAGGGACGGGGCACCGGGGAGCTGTTTTTT
NA	TRBJ1-1	TRBV12-3/TRBV12-4	NA	CASSRASEAFF	TGTGCCAGCAGCCGGGCGTCGGAAGCTTTCTTT
few	TRBJ2-7	TRBV20-1	NA	CSAEGLYEQYF	TGCAGTGCCGAGGGCCTGTACGAGCAGTACTTC
once	TRBJ1-1	TRBV13	TRBD1	CASSPGQGGEAFF	TGTGCCAGCAGCCCGGGACAGGGGGGTGAAGCTTTCTTT
once	TRBJ2-7	TRBV7-9	NA	CASSLEQEVYEQYF	TGTGCCAGCAGCTTAGAACAGGAGGTCTACGAGCAGTACTTC
NA	TRBJ2-7	TRBV3-1/TRBV3-2	TRBD1	CASSQDWQGQIYEQYF	TGTGCCAGCAGCCAAGATTGGCAGGGACAGATCTACGAGCAGTACTTC
NA	TRBJ1-1	TRBV27	NA	CASSSGQNTEAFF	TGTGCCAGCAGCTCCGGACAGAACACTGAAGCTTTCTTT
NA	TRBJ2-3	TRBV7-2	NA	CASSFRGGGTDTQYF	TGTGCCAGCAGCTTCAGGGGAGGTGGCACAGATACGCAGTATTTT
NA	TRBJ2-7	TRBV12-3/TRBV12-4	NA	CASAFSYEQYF	TGTGCCAGCGCGTTCTCCTACGAGCAGTACTTC
NA	TRBJ1-2	TRBV19	NA	CASSMGDYGYTF	TGTGCCAGTAGTATGGGAGATTATGGCTACACCTTC
NA	TRBJ2-7	TRBV7-2	TRBD1	CASSGQGASYEQYF	TGTGCCAGCAGCGGACAGGGGGCCTCATACGAGCAGTACTTC
NA	TRBJ1-5	TRBV7-9	NA	CASSSTGAGDQPQHF	TGTGCCAGCAGCTCGACCGGGGCCGGGGATCAGCCCCAGCATTTT
NA	TRBJ1-1	TRBV5-8	NA	CASSFRKGEAFF	TGTGCCAGCAGCTTCAGAAAGGGTGAAGCTTTCTTT
NA	TRBJ2-7	TRBV28	NA	CASSLIPATYEQYF	TGTGCCAGCAGTTTAATTCCAGCTACCTACGAGCAGTACTTC
many	TRBJ1-5	TRBV6-2/TRBV6-3	NA	CASSYNGGLWQPQHF	TGTGCCAGCAGTTACAACGGTGGGCTTTGGCAGCCCCAGCATTTT
NA	TRBJ1-3	TRBV6-2/TRBV6-3	NA	CASTPGKGFSGNTIYF	TGTGCCAGCACCCCGGGGAAGGGGTTTTCTGGAAACACCATATATTTT
NA	TRBJ1-6	TRBV6-2/TRBV6-3	NA	CASSQERGTYNSPLHF	TGTGCCAGCAGCCAGGAGCGAGGCACCTATAATTCACCCCTCCACTTT
NA	TRBJ1-2	TRBV7-9	NA	CASSSPGGNYGYTF	TGTGCCAGCAGCTCCCCGGGGGGTAACTATGGCTACACCTTC
NA	TRBJ2-5	TRBV7-9	NA	CASSLVAQTVETQYF	TGTGCCAGCAGCTTAGTAGCGCAGACGGTAGAGACCCAGTACTTC
NA	TRBJ1-5	TRBV7-8	NA	CASSLAGAGQPQHF	TGTGCCAGCAGCTTAGCGGGGGCCGGGCAGCCCCAGCATTTT
NA	TRBJ1-5	TRBV6-5	NA	CASSWVGVDQPQHF	TGTGCCAGCAGTTGGGTGGGGGTAGATCAGCCCCAGCATTTT
NA	TRBJ1-2	TRBV18	NA	CASSPIGTEPYGYTF	TGTGCCAGCTCACCGATCGGGACCGAGCCCTATGGCTACACCTTC
NA	TRBJ2-1	TRBV7-2	NA	CASSGNSGYNEQFF	TGTGCCAGCAGCGGGAATAGCGGATACAATGAGCAGTTCTTC
NA	TRBJ2-5	TRBV7-2	NA	CASSLIQNQETQYF	TGTGCCAGCAGCTTAATACAGAACCAAGAGACCCAGTACTTC
NA	TRBJ2-1	TRBV7-6	NA	CASSASAGTPGNEQFF	TGTGCCAGCAGCGCCTCCGCCGGGACTCCAGGGAATGAGCAGTTCTTC
once	TRBJ2-7	TRBV2	NA	CASSEGLNPSYEQYF	TGTGCCAGCAGTGAGGGGTTGAATCCTTCCTACGAGCAGTACTTC
NA	TRBJ1-6	TRBV2	TRBD1	CASTLTGGENSPLHF	TGTGCCAGCACCCTGACAGGGGGCGAGAATTCACCCCTCCACTTT
NA	TRBJ2-3	TRBV11-2	TRBD2	CASSPGGPTDTQYF	TGTGCCAGCAGCCCGGGGGGACCCACAGATACGCAGTATTTT
NA	TRBJ1-1	TRBV5-1	NA	CASSRDRSTEAFF	TGCGCCAGCAGCCGTGACAGGAGCACTGAAGCTTTCTTT
NA	TRBJ1-5	TRBV2	NA	CASSGIYSNQPQHF	TGTGCCAGCAGTGGGATATATAGCAATCAGCCCCAGCATTTT
once	TRBJ2-7	TRBV19	TRBD1	CASSTPGTATYEQYF	TGTGCCAGTAGTACCCCCGGGACAGCTACATACGAGCAGTACTTC